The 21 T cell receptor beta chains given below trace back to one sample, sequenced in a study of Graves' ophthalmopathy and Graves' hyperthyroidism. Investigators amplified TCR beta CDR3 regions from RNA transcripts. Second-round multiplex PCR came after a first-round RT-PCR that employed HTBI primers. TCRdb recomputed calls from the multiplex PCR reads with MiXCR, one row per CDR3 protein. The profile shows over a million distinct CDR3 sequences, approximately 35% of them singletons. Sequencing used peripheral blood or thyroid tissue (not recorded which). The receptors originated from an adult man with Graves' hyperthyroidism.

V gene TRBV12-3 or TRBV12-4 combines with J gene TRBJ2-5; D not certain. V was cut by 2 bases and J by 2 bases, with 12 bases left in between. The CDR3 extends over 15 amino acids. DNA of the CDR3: TGTGCCAGCAGTTTATCGGATTACTCACAAGAGACCCAGTACTTC. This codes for CASSLSDYSQETQYF.

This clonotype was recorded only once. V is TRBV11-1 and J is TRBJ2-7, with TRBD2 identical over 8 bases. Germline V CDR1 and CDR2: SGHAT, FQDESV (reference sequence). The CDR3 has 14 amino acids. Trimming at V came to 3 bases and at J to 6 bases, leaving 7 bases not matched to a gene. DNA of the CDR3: TGTGCCAGCAGCTTTGGCAGCGGGAGTTCCGAGCAGTACTTC. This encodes CASSFGSGSSEQYF.

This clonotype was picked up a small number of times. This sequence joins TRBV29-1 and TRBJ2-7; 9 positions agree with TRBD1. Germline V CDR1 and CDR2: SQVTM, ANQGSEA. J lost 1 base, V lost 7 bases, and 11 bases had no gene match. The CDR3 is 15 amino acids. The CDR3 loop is CSGGVLTGGSYEQYF. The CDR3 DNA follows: TGCAGCGGGGGGGTACTGACAGGGGGTTCCTACGAGCAGTACTTC.

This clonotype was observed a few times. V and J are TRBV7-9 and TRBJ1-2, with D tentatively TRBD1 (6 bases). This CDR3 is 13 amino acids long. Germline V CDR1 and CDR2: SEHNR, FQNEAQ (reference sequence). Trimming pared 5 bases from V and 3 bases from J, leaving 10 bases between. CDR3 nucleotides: TGTGCCAGCAGCCGACAGGCCTACTATGGCTACACCTTC. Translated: CASSRQAYYGYTF.

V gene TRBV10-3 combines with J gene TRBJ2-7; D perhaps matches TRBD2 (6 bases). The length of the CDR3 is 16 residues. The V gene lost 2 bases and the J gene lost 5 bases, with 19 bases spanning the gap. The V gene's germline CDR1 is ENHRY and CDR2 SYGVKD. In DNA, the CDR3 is TGTGCCATCAGTGAGAGGGCGGGACCCGGCGGGCACGAGCAGTACTTC. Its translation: CAISERAGPGGHEQYF.

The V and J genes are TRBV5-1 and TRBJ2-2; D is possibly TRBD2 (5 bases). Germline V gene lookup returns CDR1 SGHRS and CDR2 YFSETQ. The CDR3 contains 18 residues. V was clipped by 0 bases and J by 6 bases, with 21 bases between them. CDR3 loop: CASSLAAEDGGRSGELFF. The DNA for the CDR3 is TGCGCCAGCAGCTTGGCCGCGGAGGACGGAGGCCGGTCCGGGGAGCTGTTTTTT.

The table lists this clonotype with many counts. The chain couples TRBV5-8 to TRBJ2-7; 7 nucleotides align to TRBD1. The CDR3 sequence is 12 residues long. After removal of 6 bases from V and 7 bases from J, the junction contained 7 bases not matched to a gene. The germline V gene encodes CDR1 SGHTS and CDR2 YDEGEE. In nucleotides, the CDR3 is TGTGCCAGCAACAACAGGGGTGAGGAGCAGTACTTC. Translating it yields CASNNRGEEQYF.

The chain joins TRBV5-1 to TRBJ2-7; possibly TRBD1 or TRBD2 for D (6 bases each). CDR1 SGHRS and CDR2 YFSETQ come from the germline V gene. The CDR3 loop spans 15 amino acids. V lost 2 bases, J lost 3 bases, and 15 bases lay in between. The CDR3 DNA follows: TGCGCCAGCAGCTTAATGTCGGGGGCCAACTACGAGCAGTACTTC. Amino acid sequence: CASSLMSGANYEQYF.

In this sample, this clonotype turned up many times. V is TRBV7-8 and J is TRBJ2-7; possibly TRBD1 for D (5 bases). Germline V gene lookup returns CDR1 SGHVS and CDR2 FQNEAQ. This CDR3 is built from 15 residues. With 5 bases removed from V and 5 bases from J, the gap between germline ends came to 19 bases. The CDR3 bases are TGTGCCAGCAGCCGAGAAGGGGTATTCGACGACGAGCAGTACTTC. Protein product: CASSREGVFDDEQYF.

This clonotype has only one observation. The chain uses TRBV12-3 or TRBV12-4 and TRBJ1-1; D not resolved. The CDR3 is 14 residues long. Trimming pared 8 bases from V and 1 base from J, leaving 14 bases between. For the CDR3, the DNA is TGTGCCAGCTCCCCAGACCTGGAGAACACTGAAGCTTTCTTT. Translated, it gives CASSPDLENTEAFF.

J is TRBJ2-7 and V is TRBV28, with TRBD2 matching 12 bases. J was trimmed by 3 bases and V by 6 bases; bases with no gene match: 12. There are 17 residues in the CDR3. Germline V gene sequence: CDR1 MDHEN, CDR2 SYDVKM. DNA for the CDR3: TGTGCCAGCAGCTCCGGGACTAGCGGGTCTGACGTCTACGAGCAGTACTTC. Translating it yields CASSSGTSGSDVYEQYF.

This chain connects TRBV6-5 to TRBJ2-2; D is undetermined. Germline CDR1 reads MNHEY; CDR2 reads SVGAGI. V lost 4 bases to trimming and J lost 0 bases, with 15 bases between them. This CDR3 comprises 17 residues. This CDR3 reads CASSSSRAGSNTGELFF. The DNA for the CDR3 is TGTGCCAGCAGTTCATCAAGGGCAGGCTCGAACACCGGGGAGCTGTTTTTT.

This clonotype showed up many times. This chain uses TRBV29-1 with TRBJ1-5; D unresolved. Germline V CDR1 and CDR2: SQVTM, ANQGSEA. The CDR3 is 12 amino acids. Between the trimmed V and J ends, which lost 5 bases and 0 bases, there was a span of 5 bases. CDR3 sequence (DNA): TGCAGCGTTAGGGATAGCAATCAGCCCCAGCATTTT. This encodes CSVRDSNQPQHF.

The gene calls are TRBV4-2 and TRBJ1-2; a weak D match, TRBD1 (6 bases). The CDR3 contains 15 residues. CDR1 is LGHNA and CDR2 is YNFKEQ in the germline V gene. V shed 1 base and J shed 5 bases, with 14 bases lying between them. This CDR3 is CASSQGWGGPYGYTF. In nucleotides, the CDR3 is TGTGCCAGCAGCCAAGGTTGGGGGGGCCCTTATGGCTACACCTTC.

CDR3: CASSYNVEAFF. For the CDR3, the DNA is TGTGCCAGCAGTTATAACGTTGAAGCTTTCTTT. V is TRBV6-5 and J is TRBJ1-1, with no clear D. Germline CDR1 MNHEY, CDR2 SVGAGI. This CDR3 is 11 amino acids long. Trimming cost V 3 bases and J 7 bases, with 6 bases left between them.

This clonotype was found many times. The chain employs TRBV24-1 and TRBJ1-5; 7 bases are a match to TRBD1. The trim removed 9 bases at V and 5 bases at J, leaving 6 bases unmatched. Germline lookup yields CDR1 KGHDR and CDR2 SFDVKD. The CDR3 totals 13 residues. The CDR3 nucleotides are TGTGCCACCGGCGACAGGGCGGATCAGCCCCAGCATTTT. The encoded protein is CATGDRADQPQHF.

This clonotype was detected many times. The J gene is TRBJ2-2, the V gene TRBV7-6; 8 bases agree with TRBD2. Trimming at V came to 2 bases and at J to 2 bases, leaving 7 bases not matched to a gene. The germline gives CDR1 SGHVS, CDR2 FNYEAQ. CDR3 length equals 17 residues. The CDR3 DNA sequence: TGTGCCAGCAGCTTACGGGAGGGCAACACCAACACCGGGGAGCTGTTTTTT. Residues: CASSLREGNTNTGELFF.

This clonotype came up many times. The DNA for the CDR3 is TGCAGCGTTGATTTGGGGGCAAGTGAAAAACTGTTTTTT. Residues: CSVDLGASEKLFF. The rearrangement uses TRBV29-1 and TRBJ1-4; D is perhaps TRBD1 (6 bases). V lost 3 bases and J lost 7, with 12 bases in between. Germline V gene lookup returns CDR1 SQVTM and CDR2 ANQGSEA. The CDR3 runs to 13 residues.

The CDR3 bases are TGCAGTGCTACCGGGACACAAACAAGGAGTGGCTACACCTTC. It specifies CSATGTQTRSGYTF. The chain couples TRBV20-1 to TRBJ1-2; perhaps TRBD1 as D (6 bases). The V gene lost 4 bases and the J gene lost 7 bases, with 19 bases spanning the gap. The CDR3 consists of 14 residues. Germline assignment: CDR1 DFQATT and CDR2 SNEGSKA (reference sequence).

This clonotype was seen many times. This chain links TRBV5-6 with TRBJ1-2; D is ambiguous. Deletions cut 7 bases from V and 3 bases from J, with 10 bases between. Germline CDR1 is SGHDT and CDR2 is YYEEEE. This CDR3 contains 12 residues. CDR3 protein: CASARVDYGYTF. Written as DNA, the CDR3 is TGTGCCAGCGCCCGGGTGGACTATGGCTACACCTTC.

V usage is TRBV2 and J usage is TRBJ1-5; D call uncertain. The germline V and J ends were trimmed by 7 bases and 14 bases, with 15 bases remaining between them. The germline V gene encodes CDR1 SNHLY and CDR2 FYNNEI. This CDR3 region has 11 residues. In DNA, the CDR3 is TGTGCCAGCAATCAGGTTCGGCACGAGCATTTT. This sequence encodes CASNQVRHEHF.